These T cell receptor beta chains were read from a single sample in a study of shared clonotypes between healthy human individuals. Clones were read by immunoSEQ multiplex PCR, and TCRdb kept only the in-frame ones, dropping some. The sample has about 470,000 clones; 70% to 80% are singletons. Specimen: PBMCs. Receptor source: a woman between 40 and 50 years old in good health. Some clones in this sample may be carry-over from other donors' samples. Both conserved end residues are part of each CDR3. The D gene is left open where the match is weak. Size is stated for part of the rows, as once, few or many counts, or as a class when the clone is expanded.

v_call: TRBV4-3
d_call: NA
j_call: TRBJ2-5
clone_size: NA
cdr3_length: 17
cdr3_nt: TGCGCCAGCAGTCGTAACAGGGGGAGGGTGGACCAAGAGACCCAGTACTTC
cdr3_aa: CASSRNRGRVDQETQYF

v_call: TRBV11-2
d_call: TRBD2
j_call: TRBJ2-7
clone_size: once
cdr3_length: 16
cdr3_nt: TGTGCCAGCAGCTTGGGAGGGGATCTCCGCTCCTACGAGCAGTACTTC
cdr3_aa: CASSLGGDLRSYEQYF

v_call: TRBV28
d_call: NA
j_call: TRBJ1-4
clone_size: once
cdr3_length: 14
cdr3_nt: TGTGCCAGCAGTTTTAACCTTTATCGCGAAAAACTGTTTTTT
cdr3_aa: CASSFNLYREKLFF

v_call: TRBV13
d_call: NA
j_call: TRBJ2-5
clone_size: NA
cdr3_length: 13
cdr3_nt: TGTGCCAGCAGCTTACGAGTAACAGAGACCCAGTACTTC
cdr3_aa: CASSLRVTETQYF

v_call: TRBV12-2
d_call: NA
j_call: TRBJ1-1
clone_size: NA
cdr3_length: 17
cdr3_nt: TGTGCAAGTCGCGTTGAAGGGGGCGAGGGGCGCCACACTGAAGCTTTCTTT
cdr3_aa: CASRVEGGEGRHTEAFF

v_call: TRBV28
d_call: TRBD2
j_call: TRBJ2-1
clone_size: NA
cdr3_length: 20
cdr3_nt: TGTGCCAGCAGTCCCTCCGGGACTAGCGGTGCCGGAGGCTCCTACAATGAGCAGTTCTTC
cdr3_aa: CASSPSGTSGAGGSYNEQFF

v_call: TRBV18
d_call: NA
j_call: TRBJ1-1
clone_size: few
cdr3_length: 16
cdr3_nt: TGTGCCAGCTCACTCCGGGAGCCCGGCGGGGGGGATGAAGCTTTCTTT
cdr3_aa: CASSLREPGGGDEAFF

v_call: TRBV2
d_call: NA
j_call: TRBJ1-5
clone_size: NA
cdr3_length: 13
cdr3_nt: TGTGCCAGCAGTGAAGAGGGGGGCCAGCCCCAGCATTTT
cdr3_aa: CASSEEGGQPQHF

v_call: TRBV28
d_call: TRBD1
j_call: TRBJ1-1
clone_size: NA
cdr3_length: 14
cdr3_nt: TGTGCCAGCAGTTCCTCGACAGGGGAAGCTGAAGCTTTCTTT
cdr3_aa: CASSSSTGEAEAFF

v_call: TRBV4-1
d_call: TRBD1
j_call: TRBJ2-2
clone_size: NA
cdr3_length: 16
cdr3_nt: TGCGCCAGCAGCCCTCGACAGGGGGCCTACACCGGGGAGCTGTTTTTT
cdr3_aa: CASSPRQGAYTGELFF

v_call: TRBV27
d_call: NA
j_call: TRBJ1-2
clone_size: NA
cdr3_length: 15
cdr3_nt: TGTGCCAGCAACCCGACCCACGGGACATCCTATGGCTACACCTTC
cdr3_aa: CASNPTHGTSYGYTF

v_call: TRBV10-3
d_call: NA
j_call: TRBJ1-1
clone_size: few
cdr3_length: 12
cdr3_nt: TGTGCCATCAGTGAGGGGGGGACTGAAGCTTTCTTT
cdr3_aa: CAISEGGTEAFF

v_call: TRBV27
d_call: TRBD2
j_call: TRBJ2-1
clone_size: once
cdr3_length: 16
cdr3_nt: TGTGCCAGCAGTGTTACTAGCGTCAGCCCCCCGCCTCAGCAGTTCTTC
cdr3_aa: CASSVTSVSPPPQQFF

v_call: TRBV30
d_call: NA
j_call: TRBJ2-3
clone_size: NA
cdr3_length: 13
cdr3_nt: TGTGCCTGGAGTGTACGGGGAACAGATACGCAGTATTTT
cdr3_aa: CAWSVRGTDTQYF

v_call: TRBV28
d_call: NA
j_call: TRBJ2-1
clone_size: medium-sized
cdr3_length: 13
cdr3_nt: TGTGCCAGCAGTTCAGGAGCCTACAATGAGCAGTTCTTC
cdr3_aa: CASSSGAYNEQFF

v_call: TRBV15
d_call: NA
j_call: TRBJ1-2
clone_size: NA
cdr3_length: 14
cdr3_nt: TGTGCCACCAGCAGAGATACCAGGGGCAGGGGCTACACCTTC
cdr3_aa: CATSRDTRGRGYTF

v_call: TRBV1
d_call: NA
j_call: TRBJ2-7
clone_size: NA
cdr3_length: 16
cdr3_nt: TGCACCAGCAGCCAAGAGCCAGGGTGCGTCTCCTACGAGCAGTACTTC
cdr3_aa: CTSSQEPGCVSYEQYF

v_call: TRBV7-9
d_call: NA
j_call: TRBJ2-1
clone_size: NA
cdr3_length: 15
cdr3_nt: TGTGCCAGCAGCCCCGGAGGGCCCTCCTACAATGAGCAGTTCTTC
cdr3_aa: CASSPGGPSYNEQFF

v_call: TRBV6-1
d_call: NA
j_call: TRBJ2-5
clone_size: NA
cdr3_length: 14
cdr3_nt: TGTGCCAGCAGTGAAAAGACCGCGATAGAGACCCAGTACTTC
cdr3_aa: CASSEKTAIETQYF